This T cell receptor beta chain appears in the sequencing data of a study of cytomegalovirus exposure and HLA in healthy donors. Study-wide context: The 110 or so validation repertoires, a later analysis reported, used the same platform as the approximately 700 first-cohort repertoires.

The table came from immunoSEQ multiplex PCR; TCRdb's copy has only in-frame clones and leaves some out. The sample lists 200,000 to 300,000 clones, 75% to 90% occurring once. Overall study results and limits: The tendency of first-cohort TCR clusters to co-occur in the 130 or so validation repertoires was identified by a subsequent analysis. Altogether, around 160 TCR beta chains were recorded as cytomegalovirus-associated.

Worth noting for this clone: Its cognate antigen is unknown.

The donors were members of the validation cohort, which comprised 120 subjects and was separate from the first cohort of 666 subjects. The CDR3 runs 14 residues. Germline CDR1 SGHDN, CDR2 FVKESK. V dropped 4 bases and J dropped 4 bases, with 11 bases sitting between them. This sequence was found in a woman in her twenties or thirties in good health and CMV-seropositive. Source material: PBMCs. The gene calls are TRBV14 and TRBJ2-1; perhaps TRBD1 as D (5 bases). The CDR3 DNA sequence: TGTGCCAGCAGCCCAATAGCAGGGTACAATGAGCAGTTCTTC. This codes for CASSPIAGYNEQFF.